This is a list of T cell receptor beta chains from one sample in a study of vaccination and CD4 T cells after COVID-19. TCRdb re-analysed the PCR reads in MiXCR, keeping a single row per CDR3 protein. The profile shows just over 20,000 distinct CDR3 sequences, roughly 53% of them singletons. The sample here was CD4+ T cells from blood, taken before SARS-CoV-2 vaccination. These receptors all come from a human donor who had recovered from COVID-19. CDR3s leave out the opening cysteine and the closing phenylalanine or tryptophan. Rows may omit the clone size; those that give it use once, few, many or a size class.

j_call cdr3_length v_call clone_size cdr3_aa
TRBJ2-3 12 TRBV20-1 - SASLTASTDTQY
TRBJ2-6 15 TRBV20-1 - SASPGQAPTGANVLT
TRBJ2-5 9 TRBV14 - ASSQLETQY
TRBJ2-5 11 TRBV20-1 - SARDMTAGTQY
TRBJ2-6 13 TRBV12-3/TRBV12-4 - ASSPLPSGANVLT
TRBJ2-3 13 TRBV7-3 - ASSPGWGEPDTQY
TRBJ1-4 11 TRBV6-1 few ASSADRGEKLF
TRBJ2-7 12 TRBV19 - ASKVGIGGYEQY
TRBJ1-2 11 TRBV28 few ASSLDGPYGYT
TRBJ1-2 12 TRBV7-2 - ASSLGPENYGYT
TRBJ2-5 13 TRBV20-1 - SARDAAGEGKTQY
TRBJ2-3 14 TRBV20-1 few SAQPANSGRLDTQY
TRBJ2-5 13 TRBV6-1 - ASSRLAGDTETQY
TRBJ2-7 14 TRBV19 - ASSKRTSGLHYEQY
TRBJ1-5 15 TRBV28 few ASSLNLLAGSNQPQH
TRBJ2-2 12 TRBV5-4 - ASSADSVTGELF
TRBJ2-5 11 TRBV7-2 - ASTGLAGETQY
TRBJ1-2 11 TRBV20-1 - SPRDRVTYGYT
TRBJ1-2 9 TRBV19 - ASRAFEGYT
TRBJ2-7 12 TRBV19 - ASSILFGGYEQY